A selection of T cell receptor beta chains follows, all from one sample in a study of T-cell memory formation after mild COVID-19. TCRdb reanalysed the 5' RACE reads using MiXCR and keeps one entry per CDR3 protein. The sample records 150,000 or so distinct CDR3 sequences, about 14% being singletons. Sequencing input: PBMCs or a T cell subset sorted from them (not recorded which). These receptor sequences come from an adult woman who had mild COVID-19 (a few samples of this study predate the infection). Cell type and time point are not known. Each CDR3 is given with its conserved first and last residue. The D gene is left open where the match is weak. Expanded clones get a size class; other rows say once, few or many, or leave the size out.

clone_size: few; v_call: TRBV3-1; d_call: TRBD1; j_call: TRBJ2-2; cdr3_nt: TGTGCCAGCAGCCAAAGGATTGGGACAGGGGCCACCGGGGAGCTGTTTTTT; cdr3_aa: CASSQRIGTGATGELFF
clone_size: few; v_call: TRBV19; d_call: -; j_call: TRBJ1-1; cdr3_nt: TGTGCCAGTAGTATATGGGGACGGAACACTGAAGCTTTCTTT; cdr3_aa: CASSIWGRNTEAFF
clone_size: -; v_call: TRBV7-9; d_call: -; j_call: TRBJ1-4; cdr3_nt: TGTGCCAGCAGCTTAGATCCAGGCTTACCAACTAATGAAAAACTGTTTTTT; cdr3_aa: CASSLDPGLPTNEKLFF
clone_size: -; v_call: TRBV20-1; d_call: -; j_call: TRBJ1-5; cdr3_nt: TGCAGTGCTAGAGTACGTTGGGGGTTTACGAATCAGCCCCAGCATTTT; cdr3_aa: CSARVRWGFTNQPQHF
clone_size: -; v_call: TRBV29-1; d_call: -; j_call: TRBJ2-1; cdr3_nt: TGCAGCGTTGAGGGACTGCCACTGGAGCAGTTCTTC; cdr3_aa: CSVEGLPLEQFF
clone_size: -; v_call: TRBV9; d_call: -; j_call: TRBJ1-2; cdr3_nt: TGTGCCAGCAGCGCATCTCAAAACAGGAATAGTAACTATGGCTACACCTTC; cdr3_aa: CASSASQNRNSNYGYTF
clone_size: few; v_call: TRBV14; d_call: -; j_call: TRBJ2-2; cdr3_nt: TGTGCCAGCAGCCAATATGCCGGGACAACGAACACCGGGGAGCTGTTTTTT; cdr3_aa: CASSQYAGTTNTGELFF
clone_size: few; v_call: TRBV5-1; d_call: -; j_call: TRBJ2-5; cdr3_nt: TGCGCCAGCAGCTTGGGGGTATCCACCCAAGAGACCCAGTACTTC; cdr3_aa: CASSLGVSTQETQYF
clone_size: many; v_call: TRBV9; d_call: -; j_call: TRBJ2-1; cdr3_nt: TGTGCCAGCAGCGTAGGGCCAGCAGCCTTTGAGCAGTTCTTC; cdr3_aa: CASSVGPAAFEQFF
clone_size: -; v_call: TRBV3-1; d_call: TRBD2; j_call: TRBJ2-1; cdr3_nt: TGTGCCAGCAGCCATCGGGGAGCGGGAGGGCCGGTTGACAATGAGCAGTTCTTC; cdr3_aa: CASSHRGAGGPVDNEQFF
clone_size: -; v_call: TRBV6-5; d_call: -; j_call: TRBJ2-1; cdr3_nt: TGTGCCAGCAGTTACTCTCTAGCGCACTCCTACAATGAGCAGTTCTTC; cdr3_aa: CASSYSLAHSYNEQFF
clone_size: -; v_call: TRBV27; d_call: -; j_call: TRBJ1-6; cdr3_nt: TGTGCCAGCAGTTTGTCGGAACAGCTGTATAATTCACCCCTCCACTTT; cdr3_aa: CASSLSEQLYNSPLHF
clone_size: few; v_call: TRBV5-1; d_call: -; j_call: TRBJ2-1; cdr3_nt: TGCGCCAGCAGCTTGGGTCTAGGTATGAAGGCGTCCGACTCCTACAATGAGCAGTTCTTC; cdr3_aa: CASSLGLGMKASDSYNEQFF
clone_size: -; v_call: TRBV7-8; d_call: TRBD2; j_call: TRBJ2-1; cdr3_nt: TGTGCCAGCAGCAGCCAGCGACCGGGACTAGCGGGCGATAATGAGCAGTTCTTC; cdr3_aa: CASSSQRPGLAGDNEQFF
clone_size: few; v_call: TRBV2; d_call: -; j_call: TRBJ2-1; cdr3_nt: TGTGCCAGCAAGCGAGCACGCGGGAATGAGCAGTTCTTC; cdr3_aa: CASKRARGNEQFF
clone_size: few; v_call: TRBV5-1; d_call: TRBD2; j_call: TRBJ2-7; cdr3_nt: TGCGCCAGCAGCTTGGAAGGAGCGGGGGGGTTCTACGAGCAGTACTTC; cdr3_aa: CASSLEGAGGFYEQYF
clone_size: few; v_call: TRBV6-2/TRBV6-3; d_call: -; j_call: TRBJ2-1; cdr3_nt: TGTGCCAGCAGCCCAGGATGGCAGGGAAGCTCCTACAATGAGCAGTTCTTC; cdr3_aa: CASSPGWQGSSYNEQFF
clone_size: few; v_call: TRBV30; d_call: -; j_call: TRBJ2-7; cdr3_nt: TGTGCCTGGAGTGTACTAGGGATCGAGGACGAGCAGTACTTC; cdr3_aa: CAWSVLGIEDEQYF
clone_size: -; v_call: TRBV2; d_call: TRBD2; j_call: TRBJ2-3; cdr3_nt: TGTGCCAGCAGTAAAACCGGGACTAGCGGGAGTTCAGATACGCAGTATTTT; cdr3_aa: CASSKTGTSGSSDTQYF
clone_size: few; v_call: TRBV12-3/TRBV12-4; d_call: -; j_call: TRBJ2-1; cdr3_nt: TGTGCCAGCGAAGGGAAGGGTGAGCAGTTCTTC; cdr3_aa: CASEGKGEQFF
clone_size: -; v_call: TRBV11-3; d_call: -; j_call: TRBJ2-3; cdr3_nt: TGTGCCAGCAGCCGCGACCAGGGTTCAGATACGCAGTATTTT; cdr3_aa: CASSRDQGSDTQYF
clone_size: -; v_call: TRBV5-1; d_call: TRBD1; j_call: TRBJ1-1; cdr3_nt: TGCGCCAGCAGCTTGGCGGGGACAGGGAAGGGGACTGAAGCTTTCTTT; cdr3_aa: CASSLAGTGKGTEAFF
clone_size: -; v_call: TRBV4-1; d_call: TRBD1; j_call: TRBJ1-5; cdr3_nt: TGCGCCAGCAGCCAAGACCAATTTCGAGGGGGCCGTAGCAATCAGCCCCAGCATTTT; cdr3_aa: CASSQDQFRGGRSNQPQHF
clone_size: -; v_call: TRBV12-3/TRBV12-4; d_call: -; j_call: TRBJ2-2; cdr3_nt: TGTGCCAGCCGCCCAGGCACCGGGGAGCTGTTTTTT; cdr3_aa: CASRPGTGELFF
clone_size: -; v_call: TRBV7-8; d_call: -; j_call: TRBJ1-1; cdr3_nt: TGTGCCAGCAGCCACAGGAACCGAGGCACTGAAGCTTTCTTT; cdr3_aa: CASSHRNRGTEAFF
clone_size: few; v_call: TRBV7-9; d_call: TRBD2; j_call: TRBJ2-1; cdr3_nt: TGTGCCAGCAGCAAACTAGCGGGAATGGGCAATGAGCAGTTCTTC; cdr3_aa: CASSKLAGMGNEQFF
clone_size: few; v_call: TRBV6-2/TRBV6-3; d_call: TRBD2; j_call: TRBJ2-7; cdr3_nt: TGTGCCAGCAGTCGGAGCGGGAGTACCTACGAGCAGTACTTC; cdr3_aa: CASSRSGSTYEQYF
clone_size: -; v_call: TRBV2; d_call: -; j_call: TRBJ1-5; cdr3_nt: TGTGCCAGCAGTCCAGCTACCTTTAGCAATCGGCCCCAGCATTTT; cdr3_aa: CASSPATFSNRPQHF
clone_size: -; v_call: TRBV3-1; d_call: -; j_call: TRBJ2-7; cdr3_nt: TGTGCCAGCAGCCAAAGAGGGGGCGAGCAGTACTTC; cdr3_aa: CASSQRGGEQYF
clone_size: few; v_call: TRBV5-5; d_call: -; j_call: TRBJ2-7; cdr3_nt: TGTGCCAGCAGGTGGGGAGGGACATTGACGGACTACGAGCAGTACTTC; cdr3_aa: CASRWGGTLTDYEQYF
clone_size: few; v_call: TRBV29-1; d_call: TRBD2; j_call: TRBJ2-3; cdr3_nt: TGCAGCGTTGGAATGAGCGGGGGGCCCTCAGATACGCAGTATTTT; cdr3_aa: CSVGMSGGPSDTQYF
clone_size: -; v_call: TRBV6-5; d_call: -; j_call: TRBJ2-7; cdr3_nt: TGTGCCAGCAGTTACGGGGGCTCGGGGGAGCAGTACTTC; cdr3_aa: CASSYGGSGEQYF
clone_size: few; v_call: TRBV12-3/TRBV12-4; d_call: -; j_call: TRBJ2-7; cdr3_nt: TGTGCCAGCAGTCTACGAGCGGGCGAAGCCTACGAGCAGTACTTC; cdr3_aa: CASSLRAGEAYEQYF
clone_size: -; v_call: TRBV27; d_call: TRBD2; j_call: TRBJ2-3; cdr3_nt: TGTGCCAGCAGTTTATGGGGGACTAGCGGGGGGTTCCTTTCTAGCACAGATACGCAGTATTTT; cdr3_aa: CASSLWGTSGGFLSSTDTQYF
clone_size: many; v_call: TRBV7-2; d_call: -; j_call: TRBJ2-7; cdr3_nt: TGTGCCAGCAGCTCTCACTACGAGCAGTACTTC; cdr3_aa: CASSSHYEQYF
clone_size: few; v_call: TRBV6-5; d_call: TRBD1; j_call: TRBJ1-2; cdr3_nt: TGTGCCAGCAGCTCCGGGACAGGGGGCGATTTTGGCTACACCTTC; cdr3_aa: CASSSGTGGDFGYTF
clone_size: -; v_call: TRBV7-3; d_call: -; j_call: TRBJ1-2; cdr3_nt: TGTGCCAGCACCCACTCAGGGTTTCTCGATGGCTACACCTTC; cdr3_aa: CASTHSGFLDGYTF
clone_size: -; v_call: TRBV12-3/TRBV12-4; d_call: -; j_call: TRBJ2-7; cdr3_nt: TGTGCCAGCAGTTTAGGACTACGGCAGCAGTACTTC; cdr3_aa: CASSLGLRQQYF
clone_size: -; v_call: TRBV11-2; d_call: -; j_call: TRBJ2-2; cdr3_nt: TGTGCCAGCAGCTTAGACTGGATACTCGGGGAGCTGTTTTTT; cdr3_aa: CASSLDWILGELFF
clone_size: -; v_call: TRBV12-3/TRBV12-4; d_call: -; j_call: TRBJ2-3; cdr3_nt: TGTGCCAGCAGTTTGACTAGGAGGGATACGCAGTATTTT; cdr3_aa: CASSLTRRDTQYF
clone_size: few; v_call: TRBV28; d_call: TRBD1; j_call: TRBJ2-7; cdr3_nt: TGTGCCAGCAGAACGGGACAGCTCATGGAGAGCTCCTACGAGCAGTACTTC; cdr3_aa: CASRTGQLMESSYEQYF